The 32 T cell receptor beta chains below were found in one sample sequenced in a study of cytomegalovirus exposure and HLA in healthy donors. PCR employed 60 Vbeta and 13 Jbeta primers. Clones were read by immunoSEQ multiplex PCR, and TCRdb kept only the in-frame ones, dropping some. The sample shows around 140,000 clones, approximately 78% of them seen only once. Sequenced sample: PBMCs. These receptor sequences come from a man between 18 and 29 years old in good health and CMV-seropositive.

The V and J genes are TRBV28 and TRBJ2-7; 7 nucleotides align to TRBD1. CDR1 is MDHEN, CDR2 SYDVKM, per germline. The CDR3 is 15 amino acids. Germline trimming cut 5 bases from V and 5 bases from J; bases unmatched to any gene: 12. The CDR3 is CASSLTPGQRDEQYF. For the CDR3, the DNA is TGTGCCAGCAGTCTAACGCCGGGACAGAGGGACGAGCAGTACTTC.

This chain joins TRBV19 and TRBJ2-2; D is perhaps TRBD1 (5 bases). In germline, CDR1 is LNHDA, CDR2 SQIVND (reference sequence). V lost 3 bases and J lost 4, with 12 bases in between. The CDR3 runs 15 residues. CDR3 bases: TGTGCCAGTAGTATCGGGCTAGGGGTCACCGGGGAGCTGTTTTTT. It specifies CASSIGLGVTGELFF.

CDR3 sequence reads: CASSDLFSGRGETQYF. The CDR3 nucleotides are TGTGCCAGTAGCGATCTTTTTAGCGGGAGAGGGGAGACCCAGTACTTC. The V gene is TRBV19, the J gene TRBJ2-5; 9 bases are a match to TRBD2. Trimming took 6 bases from V and 5 from J; bases not matched to a gene: 13. Per germline, CDR1 LNHDA and CDR2 SQIVND (reference sequence). This CDR3 has 16 amino acids.

This chain connects TRBV7-2 to TRBJ2-2; 7 bases match TRBD2. V shed 2 bases and J 4 bases; nucleotides not matched to a gene: 7. The CDR3 has 16 amino acids. CDR1 and CDR2 from the germline V gene are SGHTA and FQGNSA. Here the CDR3 reads CASSLWAGAVTGELFF. DNA for the CDR3: TGTGCCAGCAGCTTATGGGCGGGAGCGGTCACCGGGGAGCTGTTTTTT.

The chain combines TRBV19 with TRBJ2-7, with 7 nucleotides matching TRBD2. The V gene end was trimmed by 1 base and the J gene end by 3 bases; junction bases not matched to a gene: 3. CDR1 is LNHDA and CDR2 is SQIVND in the germline V gene (reference sequence). The CDR3 is 14 residues long. This CDR3 reads CASSIAGGGYEQYF. CDR3 DNA sequence: TGTGCCAGTAGTATAGCGGGAGGAGGCTACGAGCAGTACTTC.

The chain is built from TRBV11-2 and TRBJ2-5; 7 bases are shared with TRBD2. The J segment lost 5 bases and the V segment lost 0 bases, leaving 9 bases of the junction unmatched. The CDR3 has 16 residues. Per germline, CDR1 SGHAT and CDR2 FQNNGV. The CDR3 nucleotides are TGTGCCAGCAGCTTAGACGGTGCGCTCGGGGGGGAGACCCAGTACTTC. Translation gives CASSLDGALGGETQYF.

The gene calls are TRBV10-2 and TRBJ1-1; D unclear. Germline lookup yields CDR1 WSHSY and CDR2 SAAADI. The CDR3 is 14 residues long. Trimming removed 2 bases from V and 1 base from J, with 8 bases in between. The CDR3 reads CASSEGPGNTEAFF. CDR3 coding DNA: TGCGCCAGCAGTGAGGGGCCAGGGAACACTGAAGCTTTCTTT.

The genes are TRBV29-1 and TRBJ2-4; D might be TRBD1 (5 bases). The CDR3 loop spans 17 amino acids. Germline V gene lookup returns CDR1 SQVTM and CDR2 ANQGSEA. V was clipped by 0 bases and J by 4 bases, with 19 bases between them. For the CDR3, the DNA is TGCAGCGTTGAAGATCCGAGCAGGACACAATCTAAAAACATTCAGTACTTC. Protein sequence: CSVEDPSRTQSKNIQYF.

CDR3 DNA: TGTGCCAGCAGCGAGGGGGGCGGGAGGCTTCAAGAGACCCAGTACTTC. Its protein product is CASSEGGGRLQETQYF. The chain has TRBV9 and TRBJ2-5, with TRBD2 matching over 8 bases. CDR1 is SGDLS, CDR2 YYNGEE, per germline. The CDR3 runs to 16 residues. Unmatched junction bases numbered 9, after V lost 3 bases and J lost 2 bases.

CDR3 coding DNA: TGTGCCAGCAGCTCTGGTTTTAGCTCCTACAATGAGCAGTTCTTC. Encoded protein: CASSSGFSSYNEQFF. This chain connects TRBV5-6 to TRBJ2-1, with no clear D. The CDR3 extends over 15 amino acids. V shed 3 bases and J shed 0 bases, with 10 bases lying between them. The germline CDR1 and CDR2 sequences are SGHDT and YYEEEE. The variable domain in full, with the rest retrieved from reference TRBV5-6 and TRBJ2-1, is DAGVTQSPTHLIKTRGQQVTLRCSPKSGHDTVSWYQQALGQGPQFIFQYYEEEERQRGNFPDRFSGHQFPNYSSELNVNALLLGDSALYLCASSSGFSSYNEQFFGPGTRLTVL.

This clone showed up just a few times. The chain uses TRBV4-1 and TRBJ2-7; D remains ambiguous. V was clipped by 3 bases and J by 7 bases, with 10 bases between them. CDR3 size: 12 residues. CDR1 is MGHRA and CDR2 is YSYEKL in the germline V gene. The CDR3 spells CASSHPRAEQYF. The CDR3 DNA sequence: TGCGCCAGCAGCCATCCCCGAGCAGAGCAGTACTTC.

V gene TRBV2 combines with J gene TRBJ2-2, with 7 positions matching TRBD1. This CDR3 has 15 residues. The junction had 6 bases not matched to a gene; V was cut back by 8 bases and J by 0 bases. Germline CDR1 and CDR2: SNHLY and FYNNEI. CDR3 bases: TGTGCCAGCCAATACGGACAGGCGAACACCGGGGAGCTGTTTTTT. This translates into CASQYGQANTGELFF.

The J gene is TRBJ1-2, the V gene TRBV5-4; TRBD1 might be the D (6 bases). This CDR3 contains 14 residues. V shed 0 bases and J shed 4 bases, with 10 bases lying between them. Looked up from germline, CDR1 is SGHNT and CDR2 is YYREEE (reference sequence). CDR3 sequence (DNA): TGTGCCAGCAGCTTGGCCGGGGGGGCCTATGGCTACACCTTC. This sequence encodes CASSLAGGAYGYTF.

The chain joins TRBV5-1 to TRBJ2-3; 9 nucleotides agree with TRBD2. Trimming cost V 3 bases and J 4 bases; bases outside gene matches: 15. CDR3 size: 18 residues. Looked up from germline, CDR1 is SGHRS and CDR2 is YFSETQ. CDR3 protein: CASSSLPGVAGVSDTQYF. Written as DNA, the CDR3 is TGCGCCAGCAGCTCCCTCCCGGGGGTAGCGGGAGTTTCAGATACGCAGTATTTT.

This clone was seen only once. The chain carries TRBV5-1 and TRBJ2-1, with 7 bases lining up with TRBD1. The germline V gene has CDR1 SGHRS and CDR2 YFSETQ. V shed 5 bases, J shed 5 bases, and the junction held 13 bases outside the gene matches. The CDR3 length is 16 residues. The CDR3 DNA follows: TGCGCCAGCAGTCCTACCACGGGACAGATAAACAATGAGCAGTTCTTC. Protein sequence: CASSPTTGQINNEQFF.

The chain links TRBV4-2 to TRBJ2-1; maybe TRBD2 (6 bases). CDR3 length equals 17 residues. V was clipped by 2 bases and J by 3 bases, with 17 bases between them. CDR1 and CDR2 (germline): LGHNA, YNFKEQ. This chain's CDR3 is CASSQTGRGTFYNEQFF. In DNA, the CDR3 is TGTGCCAGCAGCCAAACTGGCCGCGGGACTTTCTACAATGAGCAGTTCTTC.

This rearrangement joins TRBV19 to TRBJ2-2; TRBD2 might be the D (6 bases). This CDR3 is built from 14 residues. With 4 bases removed from V and 6 bases from J, the gap between germline ends came to 12 bases. Looked up from germline, CDR1 is LNHDA and CDR2 is SQIVND (reference sequence). The CDR3 protein is CASSRAREAGELFF. CDR3 DNA sequence: TGTGCCAGTAGTAGAGCCAGGGAGGCCGGGGAGCTGTTTTTT.

The CDR3 region has the DNA TGTGCCAGCAGTCCACCGCCCAGGGAGGGCTATGGCTACACCTTC. Its protein product is CASSPPPREGYGYTF. The chain couples TRBV28 to TRBJ1-2, with D maybe TRBD1 (5 bases). This CDR3 is 15 amino acids long. Per the germline V gene, CDR1 is MDHEN and CDR2 is SYDVKM. With 5 bases removed from V and 4 bases from J, the gap between germline ends came to 17 bases.

For this clone: This CDR3 is also generated by other DNA sequences in the sample. The chain links TRBV30 to TRBJ2-5; possibly TRBD2 for D (6 bases). The germline V gene has CDR1 GTSNPN and CDR2 SVGIG (reference sequence). The CDR3 extends over 12 amino acids. Trimming shortened V by 3 bases and J by 5 bases, and 10 bases separated the two germline ends. The CDR3 DNA is TGTGCCTGGAGCGTAGGAGGGGAGACCCAGTACTTC. Amino acids: CAWSVGGETQYF.

This rearrangement joins TRBV29-1 to TRBJ2-1; 12 bases map to TRBD2. The CDR3 consists of 16 residues. The ends lost 2 bases at V and 5 bases at J; junction bases unmatched: 7. Germline V gene sequence: CDR1 SQVTM, CDR2 ANQGSEA. DNA of the CDR3: TGCAGCGTTGAAAAGACTAGCGGGAGAATGCACAATGAGCAGTTCTTC. Protein product: CSVEKTSGRMHNEQFF.

The chain combines TRBV5-1 with TRBJ1-1, with D unresolved. V shed 0 bases and J shed 1 base, with 10 bases lying between them. The germline CDR1 and CDR2 sequences are SGHRS and YFSETQ. CDR3 length equals 15 residues. The CDR3 loop is CASSLALAGNTEAFF. The DNA for the CDR3 is TGCGCCAGCAGCTTGGCCTTGGCAGGGAACACTGAAGCTTTCTTT.

The genes are TRBV18 and TRBJ1-1; the match to TRBD1 covers 8 bases. CDR3 length: 14 residues. V was clipped by 3 bases and J by 1 base; unmatched bases: 1. Germline CDR1 is KGHSH and CDR2 is LQKENI. For the CDR3, the DNA is TGTGCCAGCTCACCTGGACAGGGGAACACTGAAGCTTTCTTT. This gives the protein CASSPGQGNTEAFF.

This sequence joins TRBV28 and TRBJ1-1; 8 nucleotides match TRBD1. In germline, CDR1 is MDHEN, CDR2 SYDVKM. J gave up 5 bases and V 3 bases, and 2 bases lay outside the gene matches. The CDR3 contains 13 residues. The CDR3 spells CASSFRGQTEAFF. For the CDR3, the DNA is TGTGCCAGCAGTTTCAGGGGGCAAACTGAAGCTTTCTTT.

V usage is TRBV19 and J usage is TRBJ1-5, with 7 bases lining up with TRBD1. Trimming at V came to 0 bases and at J to 7 bases, leaving 6 bases not matched to a gene. Germline CDR1 LNHDA, CDR2 SQIVND (reference sequence). The CDR3 runs to 15 residues. The CDR3: CASSIEPQGRQPQHF. CDR3 DNA: TGTGCCAGTAGTATAGAACCACAGGGGAGACAGCCCCAGCATTTT.

In this sample, this clone turned up a few times. The V and J genes are TRBV5-4 and TRBJ2-1; maybe TRBD1 (6 bases). CDR3 length: 16 residues. Germline-derived CDR1 and CDR2 are SGHNT and YYREEE (reference sequence). V was trimmed by 4 bases and J by 0 bases, leaving 14 bases between them. The CDR3 nucleotides read TGTGCCAGCAGCGTAGGGACACCAGGCTCCTACAATGAGCAGTTCTTC. It codes for CASSVGTPGSYNEQFF.

The V and J genes are TRBV5-4 and TRBJ1-1, with a tentative D call TRBD1 (6 bases). The CDR3 is made up of 14 amino acids. Trimming took 0 bases from V and 5 from J, leaving 11 bases between them. Looked up from germline, CDR1 is SGHNT and CDR2 is YYREEE (reference sequence). This CDR3 is CASSLGQGITEAFF. CDR3 in DNA: TGTGCCAGCAGCTTGGGGCAGGGGATTACTGAAGCTTTCTTT.

The chain uses TRBV6-5 and TRBJ2-3; possible D gene TRBD1, 6 bases. Germline loops: CDR1 MNHEY, CDR2 SVGAGI. Deletions cut 2 bases from V and 2 bases from J, with 11 bases between. The CDR3 is made up of 15 amino acids. The CDR3 here is CASSYGGSSTDTQYF. DNA for the CDR3: TGTGCCAGCAGTTACGGGGGCAGTTCCACAGATACGCAGTATTTT.

This clone has a handful of counts. The V gene is TRBV5-1, the J gene TRBJ2-7, with a possible D match to TRBD2 (5 bases). Germline lookup yields CDR1 SGHRS and CDR2 YFSETQ. Trimming took 4 bases from V and 2 from J, leaving 13 bases between them. The CDR3 totals 14 residues. The CDR3 DNA is TGCGCCAGCAGCGATTTGGAGGTTCCCTACGAGCAGTACTTC. Translated, it gives CASSDLEVPYEQYF.

CDR3 coding DNA: TGCGCCAGCATGAGGGGGGGCCTTGGATACAATGAGCAGTTCTTC. Protein product: CASMRGGLGYNEQFF. V and J are TRBV10-2 and TRBJ2-1, with D possibly matching TRBD2 (7 bases). V was trimmed by 7 bases and J by 4 bases, leaving 17 bases between them. This CDR3 comprises 15 residues. Germline lookup yields CDR1 WSHSY and CDR2 SAAADI.

The chain combines TRBV13 with TRBJ2-3; no definite D call. CDR1 PRHDT and CDR2 FYEKMQ come from the germline V gene (reference sequence). CDR3 size: 16 residues. Trimming took 8 bases from V and 2 from J, leaving 20 bases between them. The CDR3 sequence is CASASASVGYTDTQYF. CDR3 DNA sequence: TGTGCCAGCGCATCTGCCAGCGTAGGCTACACAGATACGCAGTATTTT.

V is TRBV27 and J is TRBJ1-4; 7 bases map to TRBD1. Germline-derived CDR1 and CDR2 are MNHEY and SMNVEV (reference sequence). The length of the CDR3 is 17 residues. The V segment lost 5 bases and the J segment 10 bases; nucleotides outside the gene matches: 19. As DNA, the CDR3 is TGTGCCAGCAGTGGGGGTGTCATAAGGGGGCGCTGGGGAAAACTGTTTTTT. Amino acid sequence: CASSGGVIRGRWGKLFF.

This clone was seen only once. The chain employs TRBV7-2 and TRBJ2-3; 13 bases fit TRBD2. Germline V gene sequence: CDR1 SGHTA, CDR2 FQGNSA. This CDR3 spans 18 amino acids. With 0 bases clipped from V and 4 bases from J, the junction kept 7 bases outside the gene matches. CDR3 sequence reads: CASSLATGLAGAADTQYF. CDR3 DNA sequence: TGTGCCAGCAGCTTAGCCACCGGACTAGCGGGAGCTGCAGATACGCAGTATTTT.